This T cell receptor (beta chain) came from a study of blood T cell repertoires in COVID-19. The germline CDR1 and CDR2 sequences are KGHSH and LQKENI. The CDR3 is made up of 14 amino acids. V lost 4 bases to trimming and J lost 4 bases; unmatched junction nucleotides: 4. Measured with immunoSEQ multiplex PCR; TCRdb has only the in-frame clones, and not every one. The sample records about 200,000 clones, more than 70% being singletons. J is TRBJ2-3 and V is TRBV18; TRBD1 agrees at 8 bases. The sample was peripheral blood. The sequence was obtained from a man between 18 and 29 years old with active or convalescent COVID-19. CDR3: CASSLGQGPDTQYF. DNA for the CDR3: TGTGCCAGCTCACTCGGACAGGGTCCAGATACGCAGTATTTT.